These 19 T cell receptor beta chains were sequenced from one sample in a study of cytomegalovirus exposure and HLA in healthy donors. In the PCR, 60 Vbeta and 13 Jbeta primers were used. Sequencing used immunoSEQ multiplex PCR; TCRdb keeps in-frame clones, though not all of them. Of about 140,000 clones in the sample, approximately 9% were seen once. The source material was PBMCs. The origin of the receptors is a male donor in good health and CMV-seronegative.

The chain uses TRBV28 and TRBJ2-3; no firm D call. The V gene lost 5 bases and the J gene lost 6 bases, with 9 bases spanning the gap. The CDR3 totals 12 residues. Per the germline V gene, CDR1 is MDHEN and CDR2 is SYDVKM. CDR3 coding DNA: TGTGCCAGCAGTGCTCCCGGGGATACGCAGTATTTT. Translated: CASSAPGDTQYF. The whole variable domain, filled in from reference TRBV28 and TRBJ2-3, reads DVKVTQSSRYLVKRTGEKVFLECVQDMDHENMFWYRQDPGLGLRLIYFSYDVKMKEKGDIPEGYSVSREKKERFSLILESASTNQTSMYLCASSAPGDTQYFGPGTRLTVL.

The chain is built from TRBV4-3 and TRBJ2-7; TRBD2 aligns across 10 bases. The CDR3 is 16 amino acids. Losses at the gene ends were 0 bases for V and 3 bases for J; bases not matched to a gene: 5. Germline lookup yields CDR1 LGHNA and CDR2 YSLEER. In DNA, the CDR3 is TGCGCCAGCAGCCAAGATGAGACTAGCGGGTTCTACGAGCAGTACTTC. Its protein product is CASSQDETSGFYEQYF.

This clone was found a few times. V and J are TRBV18 and TRBJ1-1, with 10 bases that match TRBD1. J lost 0 bases, V lost 3 bases, and 7 bases had no gene match. Per the germline V gene, CDR1 is KGHSH and CDR2 is LQKENI. The CDR3 runs 17 residues. The CDR3 sequence: CASSPRAGTGVNTEAFF. The DNA of the CDR3 is TGTGCCAGCTCACCCCGCGCCGGGACAGGGGTGAACACTGAAGCTTTCTTT.

This clone appeared a few times. The chain joins TRBV28 to TRBJ1-5, with D unclear. The ends were cut back, 5 bases at V and 8 bases at J, with 10 bases in the middle. The CDR3 has 12 amino acids. The germline V gene encodes CDR1 MDHEN and CDR2 SYDVKM. CDR3 in amino acids: CASSTGREPQHF. The DNA for the CDR3 is TGTGCCAGCAGTACGGGTCGGGAGCCCCAGCATTTT. The whole variable domain, remainder taken from reference TRBV28 and TRBJ1-5, is DVKVTQSSRYLVKRTGEKVFLECVQDMDHENMFWYRQDPGLGLRLIYFSYDVKMKEKGDIPEGYSVSREKKERFSLILESASTNQTSMYLCASSTGREPQHFGDGTRLSIL.

There are a few counts of this clone. This chain uses TRBV5-6 with TRBJ2-2; weak D call: TRBD2 (6 bases). This CDR3 has 19 amino acids. V lost 4 bases and J 0 bases, leaving 22 bases between the germline ends. Germline loops: CDR1 SGHDT, CDR2 YYEEEE. The CDR3 reads CASSPTTRPPRPNTGELFF. In nucleotides, the CDR3 is TGTGCCAGCAGCCCGACGACTAGACCCCCACGTCCGAACACCGGGGAGCTGTTTTTT. Using reference TRBV5-6 and TRBJ2-2 for the parts outside the CDR3, the full variable domain is DAGVTQSPTHLIKTRGQQVTLRCSPKSGHDTVSWYQQALGQGPQFIFQYYEEEERQRGNFPDRFSGHQFPNYSSELNVNALLLGDSALYLCASSPTTRPPRPNTGELFFGEGSRLTVL.

The chain uses TRBV4-2 and TRBJ2-1, with TRBD2 identical over 7 bases. The V gene end was trimmed by 0 bases and the J gene end by 1 base; junction bases not matched to a gene: 0. This CDR3 is built from 15 residues. In germline, CDR1 is LGHNA, CDR2 YNFKEQ. The CDR3 reads CASSQDGGSYNEQFF. The DNA of the CDR3 is TGTGCCAGCAGCCAAGACGGGGGGTCCTACAATGAGCAGTTCTTC.

The table lists this clone with a few counts. The V call is TRBV5-1, the J call TRBJ1-4; D perhaps matches TRBD1 (5 bases). CDR3 length equals 18 residues. Per germline, CDR1 SGHRS and CDR2 YFSETQ. V was trimmed by 3 bases and J by 7 bases, leaving 25 bases between them. The CDR3 DNA is TGCGCCAGCAGCTCCCTGGGGGGTTCCGGATCGGTGGCTGAAAAACTGTTTTTT. Translated: CASSSLGGSGSVAEKLFF.

This clone was counted only a few times. The J gene is TRBJ1-4, the V gene TRBV7-9; D is ambiguous. The germline V gene encodes CDR1 SEHNR and CDR2 FQNEAQ (reference sequence). The ends were cut back, 4 bases at V and 0 bases at J, with 15 bases in the middle. The CDR3 runs to 17 residues. CDR3 sequence (DNA): TGTGCCAGCAGCTACCGGACGGGGAGAGCAACTAATGAAAAACTGTTTTTT. Translated: CASSYRTGRATNEKLFF.

This chain connects TRBV5-6 to TRBJ1-1; tentatively, D is TRBD1 (6 bases). Germline V gene sequence: CDR1 SGHDT, CDR2 YYEEEE. The V end lost 0 bases, the J end lost 8 bases, and 8 bases lay between the germline ends. There are 12 residues in the CDR3. CDR3 DNA: TGTGCCAGCAGCTTGGTGGGACAAGAAGCTTTCTTT. Residues: CASSLVGQEAFF.

The chain has TRBV10-3 and TRBJ2-7, with D possibly matching TRBD2 (5 bases). Germline V gives CDR1 ENHRY, CDR2 SYGVKD. The V and J ends lost 3 bases and 5 bases respectively, with 8 bases between them. The CDR3 has 12 amino acids. The CDR3 protein is CAISDTGNEQYF. CDR3 bases: TGTGCCATCAGTGACACGGGGAACGAGCAGTACTTC.

This sequence joins TRBV7-2 and TRBJ2-5; TRBD1 matches 7 bases. This CDR3 has 14 residues. Germline lookup yields CDR1 SGHTA and CDR2 FQGNSA. Germline trimming cut 4 bases from V and 5 bases from J; bases unmatched to any gene: 7. CDR3 residues: CASSSNRGRETQYF. The CDR3 coding sequence is TGTGCCAGCAGCTCGAACAGGGGCAGGGAGACCCAGTACTTC.

This clone came up a few times. V is TRBV19 and J is TRBJ2-5, with 8 bases matching TRBD2. CDR1 LNHDA and CDR2 SQIVND come from the germline V gene (reference sequence). This CDR3 contains 14 residues. The V segment lost 4 bases and the J segment 4 bases; nucleotides outside the gene matches: 5. DNA of the CDR3: TGTGCCAGTAGTAAGGCGGGAGGTGGAGAGACCCAGTACTTC. Translated: CASSKAGGGETQYF.

This clone was seen only a few times. The chain is built from TRBV7-2 and TRBJ1-2, with TRBD1 identical over 7 bases. The V gene end was trimmed by 6 bases and the J gene end by 8 bases; junction bases not matched to a gene: 6. CDR3 size: 12 residues. Looked up from germline, CDR1 is SGHTA and CDR2 is FQGNSA. Here the CDR3 reads CASSKQGLGYTF. Here the CDR3 DNA reads TGTGCCAGCAGTAAACAGGGGTTAGGCTACACCTTC.

This clone was seen a few times. The gene calls are TRBV4-3 and TRBJ1-6, with 7 nucleotides matching TRBD1. Losses at the gene ends were 1 base for V and 7 bases for J; bases not matched to a gene: 7. The CDR3 extends over 16 amino acids. Germline V gene data show CDR1 as LGHNA and CDR2 as YSLEER. The CDR3 here is CASSQGTGTANSPLHF. For the CDR3, the DNA is TGCGCCAGCAGCCAAGGAACCGGGACAGCGAATTCACCCCTCCACTTT.

This clone was seen a handful of times. V and J are TRBV7-8 and TRBJ2-7, with 7 bases fitting TRBD1. The germline V gene has CDR1 SGHVS and CDR2 FQNEAQ. V lost 4 bases to trimming and J lost 2 bases; unmatched junction nucleotides: 20. The CDR3 is 19 amino acids. CDR3 in DNA: TGTGCCAGCAGCTCGCTAATCCTCACAGGGGATGATTCACCCTACGAGCAGTACTTC. Its protein is CASSSLILTGDDSPYEQYF.

In this sample, this clone turned up a few times. This chain joins TRBV5-1 and TRBJ2-5; D possibly corresponds to TRBD1 (6 bases). The V end was cut by 2 bases, the J end by 0 bases, with 11 bases between. Germline V CDR1 and CDR2: SGHRS, YFSETQ. This CDR3 spans 15 amino acids. CDR3 region: CASSFLTGNQETQYF. CDR3 DNA sequence: TGCGCCAGCAGCTTTCTTACAGGGAACCAAGAGACCCAGTACTTC.

In this sample, this clone turned up a few times. The J gene is TRBJ2-5, the V gene TRBV7-2; D possibly corresponds to TRBD1 (5 bases). Trimming took off 2 bases at V and 6 bases at J, with 19 bases between the two ends. The CDR3 sequence is 16 residues long. Germline CDR1 reads SGHTA; CDR2 reads FQGNSA. The CDR3 DNA follows: TGTGCCAGCAGCTTAAGGGGTATCCAGCGCAAGCAGACCCAGTACTTC. Residues: CASSLRGIQRKQTQYF.

In its sample, this clone was seen once. This chain joins TRBV28 and TRBJ2-1, with 7 bases identical to TRBD1. The CDR3 runs to 16 residues. Germline V gene sequence: CDR1 MDHEN, CDR2 SYDVKM. V was clipped by 4 bases and J by 2 bases; unmatched bases: 8. The CDR3 region is CASSSKQGSTYNEQFF. CDR3 DNA: TGTGCCAGCAGTTCCAAACAGGGGTCGACCTACAATGAGCAGTTCTTC.

The chain uses TRBV29-1 and TRBJ2-3; tentatively, D is TRBD2 (7 bases). From germline, CDR1 is SQVTM and CDR2 ANQGSEA. The CDR3 consists of 12 residues. Trimming took 6 bases from V and 8 from J, leaving 15 bases between them. This CDR3 reads CSVWGGQGTQYF. The CDR3 region has the DNA TGCAGCGTCTGGGGGGGGCAAGGTACGCAGTATTTT.